What follows describes a single T cell receptor (beta chain). This clonotype was detected ten times or more. Its antigen is currently not known. Per-base quality was not reported, and no clone a single base away is much larger than it. These data originate in a study of regulatory T cells in long-lasting Graves disease (TCRdb year 2021). Turning to the overall study: Persistent Graves' disease was defined as persistently positive TSH receptor autoantibodies together with antithyroid drug treatment for over 5 years. The study was registered as a clinical trial and conducted in China. Persistent Graves' disease patients in the clinical cohort had taken antithyroid drugs for about 10.3 years on average. This study used TCR sequencing and RNA sequencing of peripheral blood to compare persistent Graves' disease patients against newly diagnosed Graves' disease patients. A total of around 35 samples were covered by TCR sequencing, comprising some 13 persistent and 20 or so newly diagnosed Graves' disease patients.

Libraries came from multiplex PCR. The instrument given in TCRdb is Illumina HiSeq 4000. CDR3 regions were amplified by Arm-PCR with iRepertoire HTBI primers to construct TCR beta libraries. Gel purification was performed on PCR products prior to sequencing. As for how the authors treated the data: A total of fewer than 65 TRBV and 14 TRBJ segments were identified across samples and were used for gene usage analysis of CDR3 amino acid clonotypes. Filtered high-quality paired reads were merged into contigs using COPE and FqMerger. BLAST was used to align contigs to IMGT TRBV, TRBD and TRBJ reference genes, with CDR3 defined following IMGT. Clonotypes above 0.1% frequency were classified as highly expanded clones. Shannon entropy was used to measure repertoire diversity, and the Gini coefficient was used to measure V-J evenness. A clonotype was considered public if more than one individual shared it. TCRdb took the public reads, trimmed them with fastp at Q25, ran MiXCR for clone calling and kept in-frame beta chains. Each entry merges the rows of one CDR3 protein and shows their most common DNA and genes. Clone size and V and J calls follow TCRdb, not the original study. This sample is represented by approximately 350,000 distinct CDR3 sequences; approximately 25% of them were singletons. The top ten clones comprise around a quarter of the sample.

Study-wide conclusions, independent of this receptor: The authors acknowledged the small sample size as a limitation that may reduce accuracy. More public clonotypes were shared among persistent patients (approximately 3,000) than among newly diagnosed patients (966). Because the primary lesion, thyroid tissue, could not be accessed, the study looked at peripheral blood alone. Persistent disease showed preferential use of TRBV28, TRBJ1-2 and TRBJ2-5, whereas newly diagnosed disease favored TRBV20-1 and TRBJ2-1. Sequencing and analysis were restricted to the TCR beta chain. Persistent Graves' disease patients showed lower TCR Shannon entropy and fewer highly expanded clones than newly diagnosed patients, suggesting clonal expansion.

This specimen's time point label, per the study, means: persistent/refractory GD, antithyroid drugs over 5 years with positive TRAb. For both TCR sequencing and RNA sequencing, RNA was extracted from PBMCs using TRIzol. The diagnosis of Graves' disease was made according to American Thyroid Association guidelines. Patients were recruited from an endocrinology department in Xi'an, China. Each patient gave 8.5 to 9.5 milliliters of peripheral blood, collected in an EDTA anticoagulant tube. Ficoll Paque Plus density gradient separation was used to isolate PBMCs, and no further T cell sorting was done. RNA quality was checked with an Agilent 2100 Bioanalyzer and agarose gel, and concentration with a NanoDrop 2000. The junction shows trimming of 1 base on V and 4 bases on J, plus 16 bases between the germline ends. The CDR3 measures 16 amino acids from cysteine to phenylalanine. Only the CDR3 DNA is retained, 48 bases long and in frame from the first base. The germline V gene specifies MDHEN as CDR1 and SYDVKM as CDR2.

This sequence originates from a woman between 40 and 55 years old with Graves disease. Donor details come from another sample of the same person, matched by shared clones. The material was peripheral blood mononuclear cells (PBMCs), obtained when the disease was refractory, from a patient treated with antithyroid drugs. The chain couples TRBV28 to TRBJ1-1; no D gene can be assigned with confidence. The DNA reads as follows: TGTGCCAGCAGTTTATCCCCGAACGCTAGGTTCACTGAAGCTTTCTTT. Translated, it reads CASSLSPNARFTEAFF.